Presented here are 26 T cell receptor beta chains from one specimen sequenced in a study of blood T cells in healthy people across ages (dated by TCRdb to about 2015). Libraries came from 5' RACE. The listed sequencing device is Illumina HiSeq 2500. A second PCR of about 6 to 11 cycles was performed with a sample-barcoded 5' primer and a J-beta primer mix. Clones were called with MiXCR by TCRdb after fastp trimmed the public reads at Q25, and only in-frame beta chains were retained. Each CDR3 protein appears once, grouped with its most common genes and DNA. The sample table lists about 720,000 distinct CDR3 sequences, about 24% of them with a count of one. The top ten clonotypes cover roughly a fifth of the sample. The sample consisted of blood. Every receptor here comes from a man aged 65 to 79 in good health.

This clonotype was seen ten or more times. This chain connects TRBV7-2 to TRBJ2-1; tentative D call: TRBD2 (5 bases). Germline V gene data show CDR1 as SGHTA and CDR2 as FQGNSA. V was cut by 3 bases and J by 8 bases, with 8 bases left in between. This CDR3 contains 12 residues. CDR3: CASSFYGDEQFF. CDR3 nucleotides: TGTGCCAGCAGCTTTTACGGGGATGAGCAGTTCTTC.

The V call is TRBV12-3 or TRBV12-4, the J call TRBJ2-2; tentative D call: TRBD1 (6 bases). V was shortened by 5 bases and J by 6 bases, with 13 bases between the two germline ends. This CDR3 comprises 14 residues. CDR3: CASSTQGPAGELFF. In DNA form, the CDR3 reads TGTGCCAGCAGTACACAGGGACCGGCCGGGGAGCTGTTTTTT.

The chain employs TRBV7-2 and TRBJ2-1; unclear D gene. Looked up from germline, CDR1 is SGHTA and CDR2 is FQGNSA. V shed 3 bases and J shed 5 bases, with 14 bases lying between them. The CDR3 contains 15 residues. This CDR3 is CASSFLVRSNNEQFF. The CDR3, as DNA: TGTGCCAGCAGCTTTTTGGTCAGGTCCAACAATGAGCAGTTCTTC.

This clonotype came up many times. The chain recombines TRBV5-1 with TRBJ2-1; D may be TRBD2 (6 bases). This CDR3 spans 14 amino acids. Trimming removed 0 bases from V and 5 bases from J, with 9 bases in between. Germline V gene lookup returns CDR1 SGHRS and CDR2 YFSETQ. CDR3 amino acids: CASSLGWRDNEQFF. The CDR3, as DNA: TGCGCCAGCAGCTTGGGTTGGAGGGACAATGAGCAGTTCTTC.

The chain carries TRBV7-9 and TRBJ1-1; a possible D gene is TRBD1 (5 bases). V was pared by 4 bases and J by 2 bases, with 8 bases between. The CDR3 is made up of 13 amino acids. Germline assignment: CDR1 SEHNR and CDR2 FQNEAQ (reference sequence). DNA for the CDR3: TGTGCCAGCAGCTCTGACAGCAACACTGAAGCTTTCTTT. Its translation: CASSSDSNTEAFF.

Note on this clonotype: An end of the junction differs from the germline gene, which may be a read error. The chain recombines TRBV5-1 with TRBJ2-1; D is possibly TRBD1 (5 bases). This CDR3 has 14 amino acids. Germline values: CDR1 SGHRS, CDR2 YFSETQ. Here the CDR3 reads CASSLGRARNEQLF. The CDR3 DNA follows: TGCGCCAGCAGTTTGGGCAGGGCCCGGAATGAGCAGCTCTTC.

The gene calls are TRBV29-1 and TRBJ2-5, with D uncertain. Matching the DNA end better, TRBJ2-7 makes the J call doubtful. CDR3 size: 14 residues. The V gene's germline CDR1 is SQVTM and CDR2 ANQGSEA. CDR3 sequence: CSVVWAEKPYEQYV. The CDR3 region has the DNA TGCAGCGTTGTTTGGGCGGAAAAACCCTACGAGCAGTACGTC.

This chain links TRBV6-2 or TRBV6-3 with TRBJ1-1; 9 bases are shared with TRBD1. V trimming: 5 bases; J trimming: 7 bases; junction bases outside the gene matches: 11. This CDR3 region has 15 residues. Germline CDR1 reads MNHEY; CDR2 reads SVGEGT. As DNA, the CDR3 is TGTGCCAGCAGTCGCCGGGGACAGGGCTCGGGTGAAGCTTTCTTT. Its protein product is CASSRRGQGSGEAFF.

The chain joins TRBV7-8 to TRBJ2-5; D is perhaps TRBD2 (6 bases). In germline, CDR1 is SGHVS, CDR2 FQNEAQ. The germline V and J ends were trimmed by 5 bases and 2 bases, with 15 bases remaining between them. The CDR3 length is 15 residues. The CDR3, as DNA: TGTGCCAGCAGCCCCCGGGACTCGGGGCAAGAGACCCAGTACTTC. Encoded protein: CASSPRDSGQETQYF.

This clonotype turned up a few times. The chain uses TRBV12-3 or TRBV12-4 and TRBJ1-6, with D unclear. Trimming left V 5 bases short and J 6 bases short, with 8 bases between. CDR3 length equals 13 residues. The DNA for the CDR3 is TGTGCCAGCAGTATGGCCCCTAATTCACCCCTCCACTTT. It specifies CASSMAPNSPLHF.

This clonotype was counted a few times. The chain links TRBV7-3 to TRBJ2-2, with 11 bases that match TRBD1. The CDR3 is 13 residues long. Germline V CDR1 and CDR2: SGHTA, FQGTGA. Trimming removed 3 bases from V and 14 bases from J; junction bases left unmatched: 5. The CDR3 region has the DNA TGTGCCAGCAGCTTTACGGACAGGGGGCTACTGTTTTTT. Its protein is CASSFTDRGLLFF.

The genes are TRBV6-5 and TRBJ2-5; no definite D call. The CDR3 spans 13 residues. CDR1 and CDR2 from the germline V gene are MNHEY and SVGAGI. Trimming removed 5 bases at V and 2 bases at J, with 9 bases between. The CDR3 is CASSPSFQETQYF. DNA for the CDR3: TGTGCCAGCAGTCCCTCTTTTCAAGAGACCCAGTACTTC.

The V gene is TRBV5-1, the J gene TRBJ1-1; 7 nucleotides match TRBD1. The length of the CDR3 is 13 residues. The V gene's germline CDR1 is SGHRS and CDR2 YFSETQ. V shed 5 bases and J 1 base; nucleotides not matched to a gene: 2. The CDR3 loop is CASRYRGNTEAFF. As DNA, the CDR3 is TGCGCCAGCAGGTACAGGGGGAACACTGAAGCTTTCTTT. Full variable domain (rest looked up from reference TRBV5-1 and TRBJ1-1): KAGVTQTPRYLIKTRGQQVTLSCSPISGHRSVSWYQQTPGQGLQFLFEYFSETQRNKGNFPGRFSGRQFSNSRSEMNVSTLELGDSALYLCASRYRGNTEAFFGQGTRLTVV.

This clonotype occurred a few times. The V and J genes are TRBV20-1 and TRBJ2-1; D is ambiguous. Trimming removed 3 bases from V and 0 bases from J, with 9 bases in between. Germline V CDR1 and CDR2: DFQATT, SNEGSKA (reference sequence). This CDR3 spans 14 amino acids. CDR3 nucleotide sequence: TGCAGTGCTAGTCCCTTGTCCTCCTACAATGAGCAGTTCTTC. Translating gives CSASPLSSYNEQFF.

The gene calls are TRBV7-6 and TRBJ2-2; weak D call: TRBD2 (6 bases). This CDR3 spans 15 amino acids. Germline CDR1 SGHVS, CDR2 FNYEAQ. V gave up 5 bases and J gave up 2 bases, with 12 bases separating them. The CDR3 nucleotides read TGTGCCAGCAGCACGACTAGTTCTAACACCGGGGAGCTGTTTTTT. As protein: CASSTTSSNTGELFF.

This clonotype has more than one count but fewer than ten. The CDR3 loop is CASSFAQGYEQYF. The CDR3, as DNA: TGTGCCAGCAGTTTTGCCCAAGGGTACGAGCAGTACTTC. The gene calls are TRBV12-3 or TRBV12-4 and TRBJ2-7; no firm D call. Deletions cut 3 bases from V and 4 bases from J, with 10 bases between. The CDR3 runs to 13 residues.

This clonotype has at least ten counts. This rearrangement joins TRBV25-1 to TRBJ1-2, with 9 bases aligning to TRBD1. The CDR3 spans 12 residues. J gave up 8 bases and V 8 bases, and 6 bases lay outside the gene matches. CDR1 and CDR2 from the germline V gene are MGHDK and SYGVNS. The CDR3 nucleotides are TGTGCCAGCTTACAGGGGGCGAGCGGCTACACCTTC. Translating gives CASLQGASGYTF.

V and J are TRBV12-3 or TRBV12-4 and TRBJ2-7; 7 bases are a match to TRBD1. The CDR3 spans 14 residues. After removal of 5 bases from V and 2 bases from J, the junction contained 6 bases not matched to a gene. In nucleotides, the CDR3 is TGTGCCAGCAGTCGGGACAGCAACCCCTACGAGCAGTACTTC. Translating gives CASSRDSNPYEQYF.

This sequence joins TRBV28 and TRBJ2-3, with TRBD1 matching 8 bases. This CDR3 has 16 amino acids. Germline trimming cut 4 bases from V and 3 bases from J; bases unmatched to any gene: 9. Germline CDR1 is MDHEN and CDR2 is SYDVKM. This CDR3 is CASSSGQAPVTDTQYF. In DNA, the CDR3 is TGTGCCAGCAGTTCGGGACAGGCCCCAGTGACAGATACGCAGTATTTT.

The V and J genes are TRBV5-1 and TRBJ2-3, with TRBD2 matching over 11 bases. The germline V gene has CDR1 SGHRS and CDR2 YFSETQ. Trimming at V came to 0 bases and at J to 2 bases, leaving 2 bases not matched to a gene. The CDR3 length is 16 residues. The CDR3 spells CASSLGLAGHTDTQYF. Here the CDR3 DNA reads TGCGCCAGCAGCTTGGGACTAGCGGGGCACACAGATACGCAGTATTTT.

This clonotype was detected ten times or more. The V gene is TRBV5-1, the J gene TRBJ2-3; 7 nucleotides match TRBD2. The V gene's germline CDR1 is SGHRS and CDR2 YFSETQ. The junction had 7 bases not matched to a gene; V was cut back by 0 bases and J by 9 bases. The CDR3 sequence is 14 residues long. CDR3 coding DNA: TGCGCCAGCAGCTTGGGGACACTAGCGAGGACGCAGTATTTT. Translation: CASSLGTLARTQYF. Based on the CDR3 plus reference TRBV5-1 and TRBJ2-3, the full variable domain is KAGVTQTPRYLIKTRGQQVTLSCSPISGHRSVSWYQQTPGQGLQFLFEYFSETQRNKGNFPGRFSGRQFSNSRSEMNVSTLELGDSALYLCASSLGTLARTQYFGPGTRLTVL.

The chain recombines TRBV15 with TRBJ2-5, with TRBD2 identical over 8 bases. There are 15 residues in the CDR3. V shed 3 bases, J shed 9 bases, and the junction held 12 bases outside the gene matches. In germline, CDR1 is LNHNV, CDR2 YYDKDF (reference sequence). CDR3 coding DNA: TGTGCCACCAGCAGCACCCGACTAGCGAGTGAGGCCCAGTACTTC. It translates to CATSSTRLASEAQYF.

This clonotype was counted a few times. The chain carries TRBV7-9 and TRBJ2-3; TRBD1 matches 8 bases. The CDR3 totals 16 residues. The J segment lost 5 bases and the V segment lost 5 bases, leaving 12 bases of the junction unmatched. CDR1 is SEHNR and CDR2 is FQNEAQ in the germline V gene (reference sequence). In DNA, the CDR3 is TGTGCCAGCAGCCCTAGACAGGGGAGTATGGAAGATACGCAGTATTTT. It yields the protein CASSPRQGSMEDTQYF. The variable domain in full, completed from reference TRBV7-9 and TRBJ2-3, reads DTGVSQNPRHKITKRGQNVTFRCDPISEHNRLYWYRQTLGQGPEFLTYFQNEAQLEKSRLLSDRFSAERPKGSFSTLEIQRTEQGDSAMYLCASSPRQGSMEDTQYFGPGTRLTVL.

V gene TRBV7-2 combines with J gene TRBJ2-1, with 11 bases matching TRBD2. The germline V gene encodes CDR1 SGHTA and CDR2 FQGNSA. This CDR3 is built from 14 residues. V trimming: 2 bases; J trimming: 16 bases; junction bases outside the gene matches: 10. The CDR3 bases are TGTGCCAGCAGCTTACCCTCTAGCGGGGGGTTGGTATTCTTC. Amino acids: CASSLPSSGGLVFF.

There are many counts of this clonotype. In DNA form, the CDR3 reads TGTGCCAGCAGGACACAGGGGGCATATGAAAAACTGTTTTTT. This translates into CASRTQGAYEKLFF. The chain couples TRBV12-3 or TRBV12-4 to TRBJ1-4, with 9 bases fitting TRBD1. Losses at the gene ends were 6 bases for V and 6 bases for J; bases not matched to a gene: 5. The CDR3 has 14 amino acids.

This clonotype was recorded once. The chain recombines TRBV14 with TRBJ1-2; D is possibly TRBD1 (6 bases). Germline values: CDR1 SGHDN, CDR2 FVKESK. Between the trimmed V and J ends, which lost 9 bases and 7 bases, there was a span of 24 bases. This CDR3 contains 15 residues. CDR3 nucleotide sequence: TGTGCCAGTGCAGGCTACCCCGGGACAAGTCTTGGCTACACCTTC. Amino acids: CASAGYPGTSLGYTF.